The rows below give T cell receptor beta chains drawn from one sample of a study of blood T cell repertoires in COVID-19. Profiling relied on immunoSEQ multiplex PCR, and the TCRdb table lists in-frame clones only, not all of them. The profile covers around 100,000 clones, with 70% to 80% appearing a single time and roughly 29% taken by the ten largest. Specimen: peripheral blood. These receptors originate from a man aged 70-80 years with active or convalescent COVID-19. CDR3s include the opening cysteine and the closing phenylalanine or tryptophan. Each record gives: V gene, J gene, clone size, D gene, CDR3 DNA, CDR3 protein. D genes are given only for firm matches. Clone size is not always given. Where it is, it says once, few, many or a class for expanded clones.

>TRBV11-2|TRBJ2-3|NA|TRBD2
TGTGCCAGCAGCTTATTAATTCGGCGGGGGGGAGTAGATACGCAGTATTTT
CASSLLIRRGGVDTQYF
>TRBV6-5|TRBJ1-2|once|NA
TGTGCCAGCAGTTACTCGACACAGAACTATGGCTACACCTTC
CASSYSTQNYGYTF
>TRBV10-3|TRBJ2-3|NA|TRBD2
TGTGCCATCAGTCCTGGAGGAGCGGGGGGCACAGATACGCAGTATTTT
CAISPGGAGGTDTQYF
>TRBV30|TRBJ2-5|NA|TRBD2
TGTGCCTGGAACCGACTAGCGGAAAGGGAGACCCAGTACTTC
CAWNRLAERETQYF
>TRBV15|TRBJ2-7|NA|NA
TGTGCCACCAGCAGAGATCTCTACGAGCAGTACTTC
CATSRDLYEQYF
>TRBV19|TRBJ2-1|NA|TRBD1
TGTGCCAGTAAACAGGGACAGGGAAACAATGAGCAGTTCTTC
CASKQGQGNNEQFF
>TRBV19|TRBJ2-3|NA|TRBD2
TGTGCCAGTAAGCGGGAGCTCACCTCCTGGGGTACGCAGTATTTT
CASKRELTSWGTQYF
>TRBV20-1|TRBJ2-1|NA|NA
TGCAGTGCTAGTAGGGGGAGCTCCTACAATGAGCAGTTCTTC
CSASRGSSYNEQFF
>TRBV18|TRBJ2-3|once|NA
TGTGCCAGCTCATCAATCACAGATACGCAGTATTTT
CASSSITDTQYF
>TRBV10-3|TRBJ2-7|NA|TRBD2
TGTGCCATCAGTGAGTCGTTTAGCGGGAGCACCTACGAGCAGTACTTC
CAISESFSGSTYEQYF
>TRBV12-5|TRBJ1-2|NA|NA
TGTGCTAGTGGAACCTCAGGGATAGGCTACACCTTC
CASGTSGIGYTF
>TRBV4-3|TRBJ2-3|NA|TRBD2
TGCGCCAGCAGCCAGGAGGGAGGGCGGGATACGCAGTATTTT
CASSQEGGRDTQYF
>TRBV5-1|TRBJ1-2|few|NA
TGCGCCAGCAGCTTGGAGGGAGAGCAGGGCTACACCTTC
CASSLEGEQGYTF
>TRBV27|TRBJ2-5|NA|TRBD1
TGTGCCAGCAGTTTACGGTATCATGGGCAGGGGGATCGGGAGACCCAGTACTTC
CASSLRYHGQGDRETQYF
>TRBV12-3/TRBV12-4|TRBJ2-3|NA|TRBD1
TGTGCCAGCAGCGGACAGGGGTCAGATACGCAGTATTTT
CASSGQGSDTQYF
>TRBV19|TRBJ1-5|NA|NA
TGTGCCAGTACTGGGGGGGGGATAGGTCAGCCCCAGCATTTT
CASTGGGIGQPQHF
>TRBV4-1|TRBJ2-1|NA|NA
TGCGCCAGCAGCCTGGAGGTTGGTACATGGGTTCAGTTCTTC
CASSLEVGTWVQFF
>TRBV9|TRBJ2-3|once|NA
TGTGCCAGCAGCGTAGGCGGTCCCACAGATACGCAGTATTTT
CASSVGGPTDTQYF
>TRBV28|TRBJ2-7|NA|TRBD1
TGTGCCAGCAGTTTATGGCTGACGACAGGGGTGGGCGAGCAGTACTTC
CASSLWLTTGVGEQYF
>TRBV6-6|TRBJ1-5|NA|TRBD1
TGTGCCAGCAGACCAGAGACAGGGGAGTTTCAGCCCCAGCATTTT
CASRPETGEFQPQHF
>TRBV6-1|TRBJ2-1|NA|NA
TGTGCCAGCACGTTCAGCGTAGGCAATGAGCAGTTCTTC
CASTFSVGNEQFF
>TRBV5-1|TRBJ2-5|NA|TRBD1
TGCGCCAGCAGCCCGACAGGGGGTCAAGAGACCCAGTACTTC
CASSPTGGQETQYF
>TRBV6-5|TRBJ2-5|NA|TRBD2
TGTGCCAGCAGAGTTGGGGGGGTCCAAGAGACCCAGTACTTC
CASRVGGVQETQYF
>TRBV28|TRBJ1-5|NA|NA
TGTGCCAGCAGTCCCCTGGCGGCCAATCAGCCCCAGCATTTT
CASSPLAANQPQHF
>TRBV7-2|TRBJ2-7|NA|NA
TGTGCCAGCAGCCAAGGGGTCCCCCGGCTCTACGAGCAGTACTTC
CASSQGVPRLYEQYF
>TRBV24-1|TRBJ1-5|NA|TRBD1
TGTGCCACCAGTGATCAGACAGGGAAGCATTTT
CATSDQTGKHF
>TRBV24-1|TRBJ2-3|NA|TRBD1
TGTGCCACCAGTGACCGGGGACAGACAGATACGCAGTATTTT
CATSDRGQTDTQYF
>TRBV19|TRBJ2-1|NA|TRBD2
TGTGCCAGTAGTATAGCGGGAGGATTGGATGAGCAGTTCTTC
CASSIAGGLDEQFF
>TRBV3-1/TRBV3-2|TRBJ2-7|NA|NA
TGTGCCAGCAGCCACGGACGTGGGGCTCGGGAGCAGTACTTC
CASSHGRGAREQYF
>TRBV6-5|TRBJ1-1|NA|NA
TGTGCCAGCAGTTACTCTGGCTCTGAAGCTTTCTTT
CASSYSGSEAFF
>TRBV5-8|TRBJ1-2|NA|TRBD1
TGTGCCAGCAGCTTGGCATGGGGGGACAGGTCTAACTATGGCTACACCTTC
CASSLAWGDRSNYGYTF
>TRBV18|TRBJ1-2|NA|TRBD1
TGTGCCAGCTCACCGGCCCCCGGGACAGATCACTATGGCTACACCTTC
CASSPAPGTDHYGYTF
>TRBV24-1|TRBJ1-1|NA|TRBD1
TGTGCCACCAGTGACCCCGGACAGGGAACTTTCTTT
CATSDPGQGTFF
>TRBV7-8|TRBJ1-1|NA|NA
TGTGCCAGCAGCTCAGGTAGACAGGTTAGGGTCACTGAAGCTTTCTTT
CASSSGRQVRVTEAFF
>TRBV6-5|TRBJ2-3|NA|NA
TGTGCCAGCAGTTACTCGAGGTTTTCGAGCACAGATACGCAGTATTTT
CASSYSRFSSTDTQYF
>TRBV6-5|TRBJ1-6|NA|NA
TGTGCCAGCACGCGGGCAGTTGGGTCATCACCCCTCCACTTT
CASTRAVGSSPLHF
>TRBV7-2|TRBJ2-1|once|NA
TGTGCCAGCAGCTTAGGGTTAGCGGCTAGCCATGAGCAGTTCTTC
CASSLGLAASHEQFF
>TRBV2|TRBJ2-2|NA|TRBD1
TGTGCCAGCAGATCGAACAGGGGGATCGGGGAGCTGTTTTTT
CASRSNRGIGELFF
>TRBV28|TRBJ1-4|NA|NA
TGTGCCAGCAGTTTAAAGTACAGGACCGCAACTAATGAAAAACTGTTTTTT
CASSLKYRTATNEKLFF
>TRBV24-1|TRBJ2-3|NA|TRBD2
TGTGCCACCAGTGAATCGGCGGGGGGCCGCACAGATACGCAGTATTTT
CATSESAGGRTDTQYF
>TRBV18|TRBJ2-6|NA|NA
TGTGCCAGCTCCCCTCCGGGACTCTCAATCTCTGGGGCCAACGTCCTGACTTTC
CASSPPGLSISGANVLTF
>TRBV6-5|TRBJ2-2|NA|TRBD2
TGTGCCAGCAGTTACGGGGGACTAGGAGGGCACGGGGAGCTGTTTTTT
CASSYGGLGGHGELFF
>TRBV6-5|TRBJ1-6|NA|NA
TGTGCCAGCAGAAAAAGGGGTAACCCACCCCTCCACTTT
CASRKRGNPPLHF
>TRBV6-5|TRBJ1-2|NA|TRBD1
TGTGCCAGCAGTTACGGAGGGGGCCCCAACTATGGCTACACCTTC
CASSYGGGPNYGYTF
>TRBV7-2|TRBJ1-1|NA|NA
TGTGCCAGCAGCTTTAGGGGCAGGGGTACTGAAGCTTTCTTT
CASSFRGRGTEAFF